These 30 T cell receptor beta chains were all obtained from the same sample, sequenced in a study of blood T cells in healthy people across ages. The second PCR ran about 7 to 12 cycles with a sample-barcoded 5' primer and J-beta primers. TCRdb independently ran MiXCR on the 5' RACE reads; one entry per CDR3 protein. The table lists around 1.7 million distinct CDR3 sequences, 28% of them singletons, with 7.7% in the top ten. The sample taken for sequencing was blood. Every receptor here comes from a woman in her thirties in good health.

Of note for this clonotype: The junction shows a germline mismatch at one end, possibly a read error. This chain links TRBV5-1 with TRBJ2-5, with D uncertain. Germline V CDR1 and CDR2: SGHRS, YFSETQ. CDR3 length equals 13 residues. CDR3 protein: CASSSPIQEAQYF. CDR3 nucleotide sequence: TGCGCCAGCAGTTCCCCAATCCAAGAGGCCCAGTACTTC.

The chain is built from TRBV7-6 and TRBJ2-3; D call uncertain. Trimming removed 5 bases from V and 3 bases from J, with 9 bases in between. The length of the CDR3 is 13 residues. Germline CDR1 SGHVS, CDR2 FNYEAQ. The CDR3 loop reads CASSAQETDTQYF. CDR3 coding DNA: TGTGCCAGCAGCGCCCAAGAGACAGATACGCAGTATTTT. The whole variable domain, remainder taken from reference TRBV7-6 and TRBJ2-3, is GAGVSQSPRYKVTKRGQDVALRCDPISGHVSLYWYRQALGQGPEFLTYFNYEAQQDKSGLPNDRFSAERPEGSISTLTIQRTEQRDSAMYRCASSAQETDTQYFGPGTRLTVL.

This clonotype came up many times. V is TRBV7-2 and J is TRBJ2-5; TRBD2 aligns across 9 bases. The trim removed 4 bases at V and 5 bases at J, leaving 14 bases unmatched. The CDR3 is 17 residues long. CDR1 and CDR2 (germline): SGHTA, FQGNSA. Written as DNA, the CDR3 is TGTGCCAGCAGCTCAACGCTTCGACTAGCGGATAGGGAGACCCAGTACTTC. Translation gives CASSSTLRLADRETQYF.

Worth noting for this clonotype: This may be a read error: a much more frequent sequence differs by one nucleotide. Here the CDR3 DNA reads TGCAGCGTTGCACGGGACATTAACTACGAGCAGTTCTTC. The encoded protein is CSVARDINYEQFF. The J gene is TRBJ2-1, the V gene TRBV29-1, with a possible D match to TRBD1 (6 bases). The V end was cut by 4 bases, the J end by 10 bases, with 17 bases between. The CDR3 has 13 amino acids. Germline loops: CDR1 SQVTM, CDR2 ANQGSEA.

The chain carries TRBV11-2 and TRBJ1-2; TRBD1 might be the D (6 bases). The germline gives CDR1 SGHAT, CDR2 FQNNGV. The CDR3 is 15 residues long. Trimming pared 6 bases from V and 6 bases from J, leaving 20 bases between. The CDR3 DNA reads TGTGCCAGCAGTAGAAACAGGGTTGATGAGGATGGCTACACCTTC. Its translation: CASSRNRVDEDGYTF. Full variable domain (remainder filled in from reference TRBV11-2 and TRBJ1-2): EAGVAQSPRYKIIEKRQSVAFWCNPISGHATLYWYQQILGQGPKLLIQFQNNGVVDDSQLPKDRFSAERLKGVDSTLKIQPAKLEDSAVYLCASSRNRVDEDGYTFGSGTRLTVV.

A remark on this clonotype: A read error may produce the germline difference seen at one junction end. V gene TRBV7-3 combines with J gene TRBJ2-3, with D possibly TRBD1 on 5 matching bases. CDR3 length: 14 residues. Germline V CDR1 and CDR2: SGHTA, FQGTGA. This CDR3 is CAGSLGREGDTQYF. CDR3 DNA: TGTGCCGGCAGCTTAGGCAGGGAAGGGGATACGCAGTATTTT. Drawing the rest from reference TRBV7-3 and TRBJ2-3, the complete variable domain is GAGVSQTPSNKVTEKGKYVELRCDPISGHTALYWYRQSLGQGPEFLIYFQGTGAADDSGLPNDRFFAVRPEGSVSTLKIQRTERGDSAVYLCAGSLGREGDTQYFGPGTRLTVL.

The CDR3 loop reads CSVELVRLKTQYF. As DNA, the CDR3 is TGCAGCGTTGAACTGGTGAGGTTGAAGACCCAGTACTTC. This chain uses TRBV29-1 with TRBJ2-5; D is unresolved. Germline values: CDR1 SQVTM, CDR2 ANQGSEA. CDR3 size: 13 residues. V lost 2 bases, J lost 6 bases, and 13 bases lay in between.

Points on this clonotype: Since the CDR3 does not end with the conserved phenylalanine or tryptophan, this likely comes from a read error. The rearrangement links TRBV11-2 to TRBJ2-3, with 7 bases fitting TRBD2. The length of the CDR3 is 13 residues. The trim removed 3 bases at V and 5 bases at J, leaving 2 bases unmatched. Germline lookup yields CDR1 SGHAT and CDR2 FQNNGV. CDR3: CASSLGRVDTQYS. The CDR3 DNA sequence: TGTGCCAGCAGCTTGGGGAGGGTAGATACGCAGTATTCT.

In its sample, this clonotype was seen a few times. The chain employs TRBV28 and TRBJ1-2; 12 bases match TRBD1. Germline V lookup: CDR1 MDHEN, CDR2 SYDVKM. The CDR3 consists of 16 residues. Trimming took 5 bases from V and 4 from J; bases not matched to a gene: 8. In DNA form, the CDR3 reads TGTGCCAGCAGTACCGGGGACAGGGGGCGGACCTATGGCTACACCTTC. Its protein is CASSTGDRGRTYGYTF.

In regard to this clonotype: A much larger clonotype is one base distant, so this may be a read error. The rearrangement uses TRBV7-9 and TRBJ2-7, with D possibly being TRBD2 (6 bases). The CDR3 is 14 residues long. In germline, CDR1 is SEHNR, CDR2 FQNEAQ (reference sequence). The V end was cut by 5 bases, the J end by 4 bases, with 15 bases between. In nucleotides, the CDR3 is TGTGCCAGCAGCCCCATGGGGGGATGGTACGAGCAGTACTTC. Translating gives CASSPMGGWYEQYF.

There are many counts of this clonotype. The genes are TRBV7-2 and TRBJ2-7; the D is unclear. This CDR3 is 11 amino acids long. Per germline, CDR1 SGHTA and CDR2 FQGNSA. V lost 6 bases and J lost 7, with 10 bases in between. CDR3 nucleotides: TGTGCCAGCAGGGAAGTGGGTGAGCAGTACTTC. Residues: CASREVGEQYF.

The chain uses TRBV7-9 and TRBJ2-5, with 7 nucleotides matching TRBD2. V shed 5 bases and J 11 bases; nucleotides not matched to a gene: 17. The CDR3 totals 15 residues. From germline, CDR1 is SEHNR and CDR2 FQNEAQ (reference sequence). In nucleotides, the CDR3 is TGTGCCAGCAGCGGGGAGCGGGACCCGGGGAATGAGCAGTACTTC. Protein product: CASSGERDPGNEQYF.

The rearrangement joins TRBV28 to TRBJ2-1; D may match TRBD1 or TRBD2 (5 bases each). The CDR3 has 15 amino acids. CDR1 and CDR2 (germline): MDHEN, SYDVKM. Between the trimmed V and J ends, which lost 7 bases and 3 bases, there was a span of 16 bases. CDR3 sequence reads: CASTPATGHYNEQFF. DNA for the CDR3: TGTGCCAGCACCCCGGCCACGGGGCACTACAATGAGCAGTTCTTC.

The rearrangement uses TRBV9 and TRBJ1-1; maybe TRBD1 (6 bases). V lost 4 bases and J lost 1, with 11 bases in between. The CDR3 runs to 14 residues. Germline V gene lookup returns CDR1 SGDLS and CDR2 YYNGEE. The CDR3 protein is CASSTRTENTEAFF. The DNA of the CDR3 is TGTGCCAGCAGCACAAGGACAGAGAACACTGAAGCTTTCTTT.

About this clonotype itself: The germline gene is not matched at one end of the junction; a read error may be the cause. The chain couples TRBV10-3 to TRBJ2-5; a possible D gene is TRBD1 (6 bases). The length of the CDR3 is 16 residues. Germline V lookup: CDR1 ENHRY, CDR2 SYGVKD. The CDR3 region is CVISDKTGKDLETQYF. The CDR3 nucleotides read TGTGTCATCAGCGACAAAACAGGGAAGGATCTAGAGACCCAGTACTTC.

In its sample, this clonotype was seen a few times. V usage is TRBV24-1 and J usage is TRBJ2-1, with 10 bases aligning to TRBD1. Germline V gene lookup returns CDR1 KGHDR and CDR2 SFDVKD. The CDR3 is made up of 17 amino acids. The V segment lost 5 bases and the J segment 6 bases; nucleotides outside the gene matches: 12. The CDR3: CATSGDRGSGGGNEQFF. Here the CDR3 DNA reads TGTGCCACCAGTGGGGACAGGGGTTCGGGAGGGGGCAATGAGCAGTTCTTC.

This clonotype was counted ten times or more. This chain links TRBV12-3 or TRBV12-4 with TRBJ2-5; TRBD2 might be the D (5 bases). The CDR3 runs 15 residues. Trimming pared 1 base from V and 1 base from J, leaving 10 bases between. CDR3 in DNA: TGTGCCAGCAGTTTAGTAAGCGGTTCCCAAGAGACCCAGTACTTC. Translating it yields CASSLVSGSQETQYF.

As concerns this clonotype: At one end the junction does not follow the germline gene, possibly because of a read error. This chain joins TRBV3-1 and TRBJ2-4; the match to TRBD1 covers 7 bases. Germline-derived CDR1 and CDR2 are LGHDT and YNNKEL (reference sequence). CDR3 size: 14 residues. The DNA of the CDR3 is TGTGCCAGCAGCCAAGGCCCCCAGGGGGACATTCGGTACTTC. Its protein product is CASSQGPQGDIRYF.

The chain combines TRBV7-2 with TRBJ2-7; the match to TRBD2 covers 8 bases. After removal of 5 bases from V and 7 bases from J, the junction contained 7 bases not matched to a gene. Germline V gives CDR1 SGHTA, CDR2 FQGNSA. The CDR3 sequence is 13 residues long. The CDR3 sequence: CASSAVAGKEQYF. The CDR3 DNA is TGTGCCAGCAGCGCAGTAGCGGGAAAAGAGCAGTACTTC.

The chain has TRBV7-9 and TRBJ2-7; 12 bases align to TRBD1. The V gene end was trimmed by 4 bases and the J gene end by 6 bases; junction bases not matched to a gene: 7. Germline CDR1 is SEHNR and CDR2 is FQNEAQ (reference sequence). The CDR3 totals 15 residues. CDR3 bases: TGTGCCAGCAGCTCCTCCGGGACAGGGGGCTCCGAGCAGTACTTC. It specifies CASSSSGTGGSEQYF.

This clonotype was found many times. The chain carries TRBV28 and TRBJ2-4; 7 bases map to TRBD2. This CDR3 is built from 15 residues. The V gene end was trimmed by 6 bases and the J gene end by 9 bases; junction bases not matched to a gene: 14. Germline loops: CDR1 MDHEN, CDR2 SYDVKM. CDR3 sequence reads: CASSLDLGEGSIQYF. The CDR3, as DNA: TGTGCCAGCAGCCTGGATCTGGGGGAGGGAAGCATTCAGTACTTC.

The chain uses TRBV18 and TRBJ2-1; 8 bases line up with TRBD1. J gave up 6 bases and V 4 bases, and 11 bases lay outside the gene matches. This CDR3 has 16 amino acids. Germline CDR1 reads KGHSH; CDR2 reads LQKENI. DNA of the CDR3: TGTGCCAGCTCACTGATGGGACAGGTCGCAGGCAATGAGCAGTTCTTC. Protein sequence: CASSLMGQVAGNEQFF.

The chain has TRBV21-1 and TRBJ2-5; the DNA was not compared with TRBD1, the D call given in the table. TRBV21-1 is a listed pseudogene. There are 15 residues in the CDR3. CDR3 in DNA: TGTGCCAGCAGCATCACACAGGGCTGGGGAGAGACCCAGTACTTC. Translated, it gives CASSITQGWGETQYF.

The chain combines TRBV11-2 with TRBJ1-1; D unresolved. CDR1 is SGHAT and CDR2 is FQNNGV in the germline V gene. The CDR3 is made up of 15 amino acids. V was clipped by 4 bases and J by 5 bases, with 17 bases between them. CDR3 region: CASSSHRREVTEAFF. The CDR3 DNA follows: TGTGCCAGCAGCTCCCACCGTAGGGAGGTGACTGAAGCTTTCTTT.

In this sample, this clonotype turned up a few times. Compared with germline, one end of the junction differs, possibly owing to a read error. V is TRBV29-1 and J is TRBJ2-5; D gene uncertain. The CDR3 runs 14 residues. Germline CDR1 is SQVTM and CDR2 is ANQGSEA. This CDR3 is CSAVGVGPQEIQYF. The CDR3 DNA is TGCAGCGCGGTCGGAGTAGGGCCACAAGAGATCCAGTACTTC.

The chain links TRBV5-1 to TRBJ1-2; TRBD1 is a possible D gene (5 bases). Deletions cut 2 bases from V and 3 bases from J, with 11 bases between. The germline V gene encodes CDR1 SGHRS and CDR2 YFSETQ. The CDR3 has 14 amino acids. The CDR3 sequence: CASSFAQGDYGYTF. As DNA, the CDR3 is TGCGCCAGCAGCTTTGCTCAGGGCGACTATGGCTACACCTTC. The complete variable domain, with remaining parts taken from reference TRBV5-1 and TRBJ1-2, reads KAGVTQTPRYLIKTRGQQVTLSCSPISGHRSVSWYQQTPGQGLQFLFEYFSETQRNKGNFPGRFSGRQFSNSRSEMNVSTLELGDSALYLCASSFAQGDYGYTFGSGTRLTVV.

This clonotype appeared many times. The chain combines TRBV12-3 or TRBV12-4 with TRBJ2-7; the match to TRBD1 covers 7 bases. V dropped 1 base and J dropped 3; count of bases not matched to a gene: 6. The CDR3 loop spans 15 amino acids. The CDR3 region has the DNA TGTGCCAGCAGTTTAGACAGGGGATCCTACTACGAGCAGTACTTC. Protein: CASSLDRGSYYEQYF.

This sequence joins TRBV3-1 and TRBJ2-1, with D possibly being TRBD2 (7 bases). The germline V gene encodes CDR1 LGHDT and CDR2 YNNKEL (reference sequence). The CDR3 spans 11 residues. V lost 6 bases and J lost 15, with 15 bases in between. The CDR3, as DNA: TGTGCCAGCAGTAGGGGGGGAAGGACGTTCTTC. As protein: CASSRGGRTFF.

This clonotype has ten or more counts. The chain joins TRBV5-1 to TRBJ1-1; 12 nucleotides agree with TRBD1. The germline gives CDR1 SGHRS, CDR2 YFSETQ. Trimming took 4 bases from V and 1 from J; bases not matched to a gene: 2. CDR3 length: 15 residues. CDR3 sequence reads: CASSVGQGANTEAFF. CDR3 nucleotide sequence: TGCGCCAGCAGCGTGGGACAGGGGGCGAACACTGAAGCTTTCTTT. The whole variable domain, filled in from reference TRBV5-1 and TRBJ1-1, reads KAGVTQTPRYLIKTRGQQVTLSCSPISGHRSVSWYQQTPGQGLQFLFEYFSETQRNKGNFPGRFSGRQFSNSRSEMNVSTLELGDSALYLCASSVGQGANTEAFFGQGTRLTVV.

This clonotype has a handful of counts. In DNA form, the CDR3 reads TGTGCCAGCTCACCAACGTTGCCGGGGGACGGCAACGAGCAGTACTTC. Translating it yields CASSPTLPGDGNEQYF. The rearrangement joins TRBV18 to TRBJ2-7, with D possibly TRBD2 on 6 matching bases. The V and J ends lost 2 bases and 5 bases respectively, with 19 bases between them. The CDR3 extends over 16 amino acids. Germline CDR1 and CDR2: KGHSH and LQKENI.